The 11 T cell receptor beta chains below all came from one sample that was sequenced in a study of cytomegalovirus exposure and HLA in healthy donors. Researchers ran the PCR with 60 Vbeta and 13 Jbeta primers. Only in-frame clones appear in the TCRdb table, and some are missing; sequencing was by immunoSEQ multiplex PCR. Among under 200,000 clones, roughly 77% were seen once, and the ten largest hold around 2.2%. The specimen was PBMCs. All receptors derive from a man over 45 in good health and CMV-seropositive.

CDR3: CASSVWGEITGANVLTF. The CDR3 DNA follows: TGTGCCAGCAGCGTCTGGGGGGAGATAACTGGGGCCAACGTCCTGACTTTC. The chain uses TRBV9 and TRBJ2-6; tentatively, D is TRBD2 (6 bases). The CDR3 loop spans 17 amino acids. Between the trimmed V and J ends, which lost 2 bases and 2 bases, there was a span of 14 bases. Germline CDR1 and CDR2: SGDLS and YYNGEE.

V and J are TRBV7-2 and TRBJ1-1; no reliable D call. V gave up 3 bases and J gave up 10 bases, with 12 bases separating them. Germline loops: CDR1 SGHTA, CDR2 FQGNSA. CDR3 length: 12 residues. The CDR3 DNA is TGTGCCAGCAGCTTTGGGCGGCGGGGAGCTTTCTTT. This gives the protein CASSFGRRGAFF.

This chain links TRBV7-2 with TRBJ2-1; 11 positions agree with TRBD2. Losses at the gene ends were 6 bases for V and 4 bases for J; bases not matched to a gene: 2. Germline values: CDR1 SGHTA, CDR2 FQGNSA. This CDR3 is built from 14 residues. CDR3 amino acids: CASRLAGEYNEQFF. The CDR3 DNA reads TGTGCCAGCAGACTAGCGGGGGAGTACAATGAGCAGTTCTTC.

The chain joins TRBV6-7 to TRBJ1-1; D possibly corresponds to TRBD1 (6 bases). TRBV6-7 is known as an ORF, though its function is uncertain. This CDR3 is 16 amino acids long. Trimming removed 10 bases at V and 0 bases at J, with 21 bases between. The CDR3 DNA follows: TGTGCCACCCCCGTGTCAGGACAGATAATGAACACTGAAGCTTTCTTT. This codes for CATPVSGQIMNTEAFF.

This CDR3 reads CASSFSAGTGVDEQYF. For the CDR3, the DNA is TGCGCCAGCAGCTTTAGCGCCGGGACAGGGGTCGACGAGCAGTACTTC. This chain joins TRBV4-3 and TRBJ2-7, with 10 bases identical to TRBD1. The germline gives CDR1 LGHNA, CDR2 YSLEER. The CDR3 length is 16 residues. Germline trimming cut 5 bases from V and 5 bases from J; bases unmatched to any gene: 12.

This chain uses TRBV5-1 with TRBJ2-3; TRBD1 matches 9 bases. After removal of 4 bases from V and 2 bases from J, the junction contained 8 bases not matched to a gene. Germline lookup yields CDR1 SGHRS and CDR2 YFSETQ. This CDR3 is 16 amino acids long. CDR3 DNA: TGCGCCAGCAGCGTTTTACAGGGGGCCACCACAGATACGCAGTATTTT. Translating gives CASSVLQGATTDTQYF.

This clone was observed a few times. The V call is TRBV18, the J call TRBJ2-7; the match to TRBD2 covers 9 bases. The V and J ends lost 3 bases and 6 bases, in that order; junction bases with no gene match: 9. The CDR3 length is 15 residues. Germline V gene data show CDR1 as KGHSH and CDR2 as LQKENI. For the CDR3, the DNA is TGTGCCAGCTCACCGGTATTTCTAGCGGGGCCCGAGCAGTACTTC. Its translation: CASSPVFLAGPEQYF.

The J gene is TRBJ1-6, the V gene TRBV2; D remains unclear. The CDR3 covers 14 residues. V was pared by 6 bases and J by 4 bases, with 10 bases between. Germline V lookup: CDR1 SNHLY, CDR2 FYNNEI. The CDR3 region is CASRSGPYNSPLHF. Written as DNA, the CDR3 is TGTGCCAGCAGGTCAGGCCCTTATAATTCACCCCTCCACTTT.

The chain carries TRBV7-8 and TRBJ1-2; 9 bases line up with TRBD1. Germline trimming cut 4 bases from V and 6 bases from J; bases unmatched to any gene: 9. The CDR3 sequence is 15 residues long. Germline CDR1 is SGHVS and CDR2 is FQNEAQ. The CDR3 is CASSSTTGGNDGYTF. Here the CDR3 DNA reads TGTGCCAGCAGCTCCACGACAGGGGGAAACGATGGCTACACCTTC.

V and J are TRBV6-1 and TRBJ2-7; D not certain. From germline, CDR1 is MNHNS and CDR2 SASEGT. Between the trimmed V and J ends, which lost 2 bases and 2 bases, there was a span of 10 bases. The CDR3 covers 14 residues. CDR3 in DNA: TGTGCCAGCAGTGAAATTGTCGGTACCTACGAGCAGTACTTC. This encodes CASSEIVGTYEQYF.

The sample holds a few counts of this clone. The chain links TRBV11-2 to TRBJ1-1, with D tentatively TRBD1 (5 bases). V was pared by 2 bases and J by 1 base, with 11 bases between. Germline CDR1 reads SGHAT; CDR2 reads FQNNGV. This CDR3 region has 15 residues. This CDR3 is CASSLTRQGNTEAFF. As DNA, the CDR3 is TGTGCCAGCAGCTTAACACGGCAGGGGAACACTGAAGCTTTCTTT.